This TCR beta chain originates from a study of regulatory T cells in long-lasting Graves disease. Study details: To qualify as persistent, Graves' disease required over 5 years of antithyroid drugs with positive TSH receptor antibodies. General study findings and limits: Persistent Graves' patients showed less TCR diversity than newly diagnosed patients showed. Under persistent disease, TRBV28, TRBJ1-2 and TRBJ2-5 were used preferentially.

Indicated time point: persistent/refractory GD, antithyroid drugs over 5 years with positive TRAb. RNA extracted from PBMCs served as the sequencing template. Peripheral blood, at approximately 10 milliliters, went into EDTA tubes. This clonotype was recorded at least ten times. Its cognate antigen is unknown. The authors built TCR beta libraries using iRepertoire HTBI primers and Arm-PCR of CDR3 regions. TCRdb reprocessed the multiplex PCR reads with MiXCR, giving one entry per CDR3 protein. The sample records hundreds of thousands of distinct CDR3 sequences, about a fifth being singletons. The CDR3 extends over 14 amino acids. V gave up 2 bases and J gave up 3 bases; unmatched junction bases: 5. In germline, CDR1 is SGDLS, CDR2 YYNGEE.

The sample in question was peripheral blood mononuclear cells (PBMCs), obtained when the disease was refractory, from a patient treated with antithyroid drugs. The clonotype comes from a female donor with Graves disease. The J gene is TRBJ2-7, the V gene TRBV9; 7 bases line up with TRBD1. As DNA, the CDR3 is TGTGCCAGCAGCGTTCGACAGGGTAACTACGAGCAGTACTTC. This encodes CASSVRQGNYEQYF.